This TCR beta chain stems from a study of vaccination effects on CD4 cells after COVID-19. Study-wide findings and caveats: The authors studied few convalescent patients and collected no early post-infection timepoints. Only 1 of 255 vaccine-induced clones from healthy vaccinees cross-reacted with common cold coronaviruses.

Using viral peptide pools, the ViraFEST assay grew out antigen-specific CD4+ T cells prior to sequencing. Subsequent to ten to eleven days of culture, CD4+ T cells were isolated. None of these healthy vaccinees had been infected with SARS-CoV-2 before vaccination. The researchers cultured around 2 million PBMC per well with about 11 IU/ml IL-2 and 8.5 to 10 ug/ml peptides. Cultures received IL-2 medium that replaced half the medium on days 3 and 7. With respect to this clone: Its matching antigen is unknown.

Germline CDR1 reads MDHEN; CDR2 reads SYDVKM. V lost 1 base and J lost 2; bases outside the gene matches: 2. CDR3 length equals 16 residues. Sequencing used immunoSEQ multiplex PCR; TCRdb keeps in-frame clones, though not all of them. The repertoire consists of 55,000 to 75,000 clones, with roughly three quarters occurring once and the leading ten covering approximately 4%. V gene TRBV28 combines with J gene TRBJ2-5; 12 bases map to TRBD2. The clonotype comes from a human donor who received a COVID-19 vaccine. The sample consisted of CD4+ T cells from PBMCs cultured with HCoV-OC43 spike peptides, taken before COVID-19 vaccination. Indicated subset: HCoV-OC43 spike overlapping peptide pool stimulation. Written as DNA, the CDR3 is TGTGCCAGCAGTTTATTCCTAGCGGGGGGGCAAGAGACCCAGTACTTC. It codes for CASSLFLAGGQETQYF.